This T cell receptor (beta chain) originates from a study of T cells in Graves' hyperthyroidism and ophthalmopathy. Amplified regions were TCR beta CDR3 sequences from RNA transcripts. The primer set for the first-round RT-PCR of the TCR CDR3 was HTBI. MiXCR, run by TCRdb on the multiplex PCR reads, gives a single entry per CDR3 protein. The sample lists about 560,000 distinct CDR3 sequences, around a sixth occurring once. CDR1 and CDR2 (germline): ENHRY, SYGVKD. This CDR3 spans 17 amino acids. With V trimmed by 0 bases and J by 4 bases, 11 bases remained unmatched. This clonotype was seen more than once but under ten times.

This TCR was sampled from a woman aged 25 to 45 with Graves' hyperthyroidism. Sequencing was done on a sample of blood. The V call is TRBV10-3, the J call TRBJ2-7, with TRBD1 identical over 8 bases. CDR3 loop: CAISESWQGATPYEQYF. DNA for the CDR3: TGTGCCATCAGTGAGTCGTGGCAGGGGGCGACTCCTTACGAGCAGTACTTC.